This TCR beta chain was recovered during a study of blood T cell repertoires in COVID-19. About the research overall: Specimens from acute and convalescent COVID-19 originated in the United States, Italy and Spain. The cDNA or gDNA used as material had been derived from T cells, B-cell-depleted T cells, or PBMCs.

Germline CDR1 and CDR2: SGHDT and YYEEEE. The CDR3 consists of 11 residues. V was trimmed by 1 base and J by 9 bases, leaving 5 bases between them. Original analysis: Reference gene primer amplification gave estimated nucleated cell counts. The data were produced by immunoSEQ multiplex PCR, yet TCRdb's version contains in-frame clones alone and is incomplete. V and J calls plus clone size are reproduced from that table; the DNA served to infer D and trimming. Of 300,000 to 400,000 clones detected, more than 75% appear once; the ten largest clones hold 2.5% to 4%. This clonotype was sampled from a woman between 18 and 29 years old who had recovered from COVID-19. Sample: peripheral blood. The gene calls are TRBV5-6 and TRBJ2-1; D uncertain. Written as DNA, the CDR3 is TGTGCCAGCAGCTTGTCGGGTGAGCAGTTCTTC. This gives the protein CASSLSGEQFF.